The text below deals with one T cell receptor (beta chain). The data are from a study of control samples from healthy donors and cancer patients. Measured with immunoSEQ multiplex PCR; TCRdb has only the in-frame clones, and not every one. Seen here are roughly 100,000 clones, about 83% observed once, and the top ten hold roughly 13%. The sequence was collected from a woman in her forties or fifties in good health. Specimen: blood.

The CDR3 DNA sequence: TGTGCCAGCACGCGGGGAGTCGCGAACACCGGGGAGCTGTTTTTT. It encodes CASTRGVANTGELFF. The V and J genes are TRBV2 and TRBJ2-2; tentative D call: TRBD2 (6 bases). Between the trimmed V and J ends, which lost 7 bases and 0 bases, there was a span of 12 bases. The length of the CDR3 is 15 residues. In germline, CDR1 is SNHLY, CDR2 FYNNEI. Supplemented by reference TRBV2 and TRBJ2-2, the full variable domain reads EPEVTQTPSHQVTQMGQEVILRCVPISNHLYFYWYRQILGQKVEFLVSFYNNEISEKSEIFDDQFSVERPDGSNFTLKIRSTKLEDSAMYFCASTRGVANTGELFFGEGSRLTVL.